This is a list of T cell receptor beta chains from one sample in a study of blood T cell repertoires in COVID-19. Sequencing used immunoSEQ multiplex PCR; TCRdb keeps in-frame clones, though not all of them. Of some 82,000 clones in the sample, around four fifths were seen once. Sequencing was done on a sample of peripheral blood. The receptor source for this set is a man older than 75 with active or convalescent COVID-19. Each CDR3 is given with its conserved first and last residue. The D gene is left open where the match is weak. Only some rows state a clone size, as once, few, many or a class for expanded clones.

>few|17|TRBV4-2|TRBJ2-1|TRBD2
CASSQETRLAGYNEQFF
TGTGCCAGCAGCCAAGAGACCCGACTAGCGGGATACAATGAGCAGTTCTTC
>NA|15|TRBV2|TRBJ1-5|TRBD1
CASTDRGYGNQPQHF
TGTGCCAGCACCGACAGGGGGTATGGCAATCAGCCCCAGCATTTT
>NA|15|TRBV11-2|TRBJ2-3|TRBD2
CASSLAGGNTDTQYF
TGTGCCAGCAGCTTAGCGGGGGGGAACACAGATACGCAGTATTTT
>NA|12|TRBV21-1|TRBJ1-2|NA
CASKQGAGGYTF
TGTGCCAGCAAGCAGGGGGCAGGTGGCTACACCTTC
>NA|13|TRBV12-3/TRBV12-4|TRBJ1-4|NA
CASRTATNEKLFF
TGTGCCAGCAGGACAGCAACTAATGAAAAACTGTTTTTT
>NA|13|TRBV3-1/TRBV3-2|TRBJ2-2|NA
CASSRRGAAELFF
TGTGCCAGCAGCCGCCGAGGAGCCGCGGAGCTGTTTTTT
>NA|14|TRBV28|TRBJ2-5|TRBD2
CASSPPSGQETQYF
TGTGCCAGCAGCCCCCCTAGCGGCCAAGAGACCCAGTACTTC
>NA|17|TRBV11-2|TRBJ2-2|TRBD1
CASSLGAWTGKSGELFF
TGTGCCAGCAGCTTAGGTGCTTGGACAGGGAAAAGCGGGGAGCTGTTTTTT
>NA|17|TRBV30|TRBJ2-4|TRBD1
CAWSVSGTGSPKNIQYF
TGTGCCTGGAGTGTATCAGGGACAGGGTCCCCCAAAAACATTCAGTACTTC
>NA|14|TRBV10-3|TRBJ1-2|NA
CAISESGSGNGYTF
TGTGCCATCAGTGAGTCGGGGTCAGGGAATGGCTACACCTTC
>NA|15|TRBV5-1|TRBJ2-2|NA
CASRGTTEGTGELFF
TGCGCCAGCAGGGGGACAACCGAGGGCACCGGGGAGCTGTTTTTT
>NA|15|TRBV7-8|TRBJ1-1|NA
CASSLGQLMNTEAFF
TGTGCCAGCAGCTTAGGACAGCTCATGAACACTGAAGCTTTCTTT
>few|20|TRBV13|TRBJ2-1|TRBD2
CASSLDTWLAGGTSYNEQFF
TGTGCCAGCAGCTTAGACACGTGGCTAGCGGGGGGCACCTCCTACAATGAGCAGTTCTTC
>NA|15|TRBV7-2|TRBJ2-1|NA
CASSLAARSYNEQFF
TGTGCCAGCAGCTTAGCAGCGCGGTCCTACAATGAGCAGTTCTTC
>NA|16|TRBV11-2|TRBJ2-7|TRBD2
CASSATYGLAVYEQYF
TGTGCCAGCAGCGCAACCTACGGACTAGCGGTCTACGAGCAGTACTTC
>NA|13|TRBV19|TRBJ1-5|NA
CASSISRDQPQHF
TGTGCCAGTAGTATTAGTCGGGATCAGCCCCAGCATTTT
>NA|14|TRBV18|TRBJ1-1|NA
CASSSGQGNTEAFF
TGTGCCAGCTCGTCGGGACAAGGGAACACTGAAGCTTTCTTT
>NA|18|TRBV13|TRBJ2-1|TRBD1
CASSWLQKQGAHYNEQFF
TGTGCCAGCAGCTGGCTTCAGAAACAGGGGGCCCACTACAATGAGCAGTTCTTC
>NA|15|TRBV7-9|TRBJ1-1|NA
CASSPRGAANTEAFF
TGTGCCAGCAGTCCCAGGGGAGCGGCGAACACTGAAGCTTTCTTT
>few|16|TRBV11-3|TRBJ2-1|TRBD2
CASSLITSGVLNEQFF
TGTGCCAGCAGCTTAATAACTAGCGGGGTCTTGAATGAGCAGTTCTTC
>NA|15|TRBV5-1|TRBJ1-2|NA
CASSLEREVTSGYTF
TGCGCCAGCAGCTTGGAGAGGGAGGTCACCTCTGGCTACACCTTC
>once|13|TRBV11-2|TRBJ2-1|NA
CASTTGLYNEQFF
TGTGCCAGCACCACAGGGTTATACAATGAGCAGTTCTTC
>NA|13|TRBV2|TRBJ1-2|TRBD1
CASSETGAYGYTF
TGTGCCAGCAGTGAGACAGGGGCCTATGGCTACACCTTC
>NA|14|TRBV5-1|TRBJ1-3|NA
CASSPGHSGNTIYF
TGCGCCAGCAGCCCCGGACACTCTGGAAACACCATATATTTT
>NA|15|TRBV28|TRBJ2-1|TRBD2
CASSLSGRGGNEQFF
TGTGCCAGCAGTCTGAGCGGGAGGGGCGGCAATGAGCAGTTCTTC
>NA|14|TRBV6-6|TRBJ2-3|NA
CASSQDSLIDTQYF
TGTGCCAGCAGCCAGGACAGCCTAATAGATACGCAGTATTTT
>NA|16|TRBV2|TRBJ1-5|TRBD1
CASSESNRGGNQPQHF
TGTGCCAGCAGTGAATCAAACAGGGGCGGCAATCAGCCCCAGCATTTT
>NA|16|TRBV7-9|TRBJ1-1|TRBD1
CASSSTTHDRDGEAFF
TGTGCCAGCAGCTCCACTACTCATGACAGGGATGGTGAAGCTTTCTTT
>NA|17|TRBV5-1|TRBJ1-4|NA
CASSPGETGRINEKLFF
TGCGCCAGCAGCCCGGGGGAAACGGGACGGATAAATGAAAAACTGTTTTTT
>NA|14|TRBV7-8|TRBJ1-2|NA
CASSLQGPGGGYTF
TGTGCCAGCAGCTTACAGGGCCCGGGGGGTGGCTACACCTTC
>NA|15|TRBV3-1/TRBV3-2|TRBJ1-2|TRBD1
CASSQRTGSGYGYTF
TGTGCCAGCAGCCAAAGGACAGGGTCGGGCTATGGCTACACCTTC
>few|16|TRBV5-4|TRBJ2-7|NA
CASSLSVGGIVYEQYF
TGTGCCAGCAGCCTCTCGGTCGGCGGGATTGTTTACGAGCAGTACTTC
>NA|14|TRBV5-1|TRBJ1-2|TRBD1
CASSGGQGYYGYTF
TGCGCCAGCAGCGGGGGACAGGGTTACTATGGCTACACCTTC
>NA|16|TRBV5-1|TRBJ1-1|NA
CASSPWTAIVVAEAFF
TGCGCCAGCAGCCCTTGGACAGCGATCGTGGTAGCTGAAGCTTTCTTT
>NA|13|TRBV19|TRBJ1-5|NA
CASSISVNQPQHF
TGTGCCAGTAGTATCTCGGTGAATCAGCCCCAGCATTTT
>once|12|TRBV30|TRBJ1-1|NA
CAWSVDKQGAFF
TGTGCCTGGAGTGTTGACAAGCAGGGAGCTTTCTTT
>few|13|TRBV6-4|TRBJ1-5|NA
CAIVPGQNQPQHF
TGTGCCATAGTACCGGGACAAAATCAGCCCCAGCATTTT
>NA|13|TRBV12-3/TRBV12-4|TRBJ1-1|NA
CASSLGHPTEAFF
TGTGCCAGCAGTTTAGGGCACCCCACTGAAGCTTTCTTT
>NA|14|TRBV19|TRBJ1-5|NA
CASSRESVNQPQHF
TGTGCCAGTAGCCGGGAGTCAGTCAATCAGCCCCAGCATTTT
>NA|14|TRBV19|TRBJ2-7|NA
CASSINADSYEQYF
TGTGCCAGTAGTATTAATGCAGACTCCTACGAGCAGTACTTC
>NA|14|TRBV27|TRBJ2-6|NA
CASSFLSGANVLTF
TGTGCCAGCAGTTTCCTCTCTGGGGCCAACGTCCTGACTTTC
>NA|15|TRBV5-5|TRBJ1-1|TRBD1
CASSHGQGDVTEAFF
TGTGCCAGCAGCCATGGACAGGGGGACGTTACTGAAGCTTTCTTT
>NA|15|TRBV10-2|TRBJ2-2|TRBD1
CATSRQGANTGELFF
TGCGCCACCAGTCGACAGGGGGCGAACACCGGGGAGCTGTTTTTT